This T cell receptor beta chain came from a study of T-cell memory formation after mild COVID-19. Findings and caveats of the study: Memory from before infection featured some responding clones, which suggests cross-reactive memory joined.

This CDR3 is built from 15 residues. The germline V gene has CDR1 SGHTA and CDR2 FQGNSA. The J segment lost 3 bases and the V segment lost 4 bases, leaving 7 bases of the junction unmatched. This clonotype was seen more than once but under ten times. What it recognizes is unknown. One entry per CDR3 protein, called by TCRdb with MiXCR from the 5' RACE reads. This repertoire shows about 350,000 distinct CDR3 sequences, around 13% found once; its top ten account for 20% to 25%. The sequence was obtained from a man aged 18 to 35 who had mild COVID-19 (a few samples of this study predate the infection). Cell type and time point are not known. The chain joins TRBV7-2 to TRBJ2-3, with 7 bases matching TRBD2. Source material: PBMCs or a T cell subset sorted from them (not recorded which). The CDR3 nucleotides read TGTGCCAGCAGCTCCGAGTGGGGGGGGACAGATACGCAGTATTTT. It yields the protein CASSSEWGGTDTQYF.